The 17 T cell receptor beta chains below were found in one sample sequenced in a study of PD-1 blockade in classical Hodgkin lymphoma. Every patient relapsed after autologous stem cell transplantation, and brentuximab vedotin exposure varied. Sequenced by immunoSEQ multiplex PCR; TCRdb stores in-frame clones only, minus some. Of some 38,000 clones detected, over 60% appear once; the ten largest clones hold about 10%. Sample: peripheral blood mononuclear cells (PBMCs), taken at baseline. The source is a human donor with classical Hodgkin lymphoma.

This clone was counted a few times. The rearrangement joins TRBV5-1 to TRBJ2-5; tentatively, D is TRBD2 (5 bases). Trimming took 4 bases from V and 4 from J, leaving 20 bases between them. The CDR3 runs to 16 residues. Germline-derived CDR1 and CDR2 are SGHRS and YFSETQ. In DNA, the CDR3 is TGCGCCAGCAGCGAATCACTAGAGTCTTTACCAGAGACCCAGTACTTC. Translation gives CASSESLESLPETQYF.

In this sample, this clone turned up once. The rearrangement uses TRBV11-3 and TRBJ2-7; no clear D gene. Trimming pared 5 bases from V and 2 bases from J, leaving 7 bases between. This CDR3 is built from 12 residues. Germline V gene sequence: CDR1 SGHNT, CDR2 YENEEA. CDR3 nucleotide sequence: TGTGCCAGCAGCCAGGATGCCTACGAGCAGTACTTC. Its translation is CASSQDAYEQYF.

This clone was seen a handful of times. V gene TRBV28 combines with J gene TRBJ1-2; TRBD1 matches at 7 bases. CDR1 and CDR2 (germline): MDHEN, SYDVKM. The V segment lost 6 bases and the J segment 2 bases; nucleotides outside the gene matches: 3. This CDR3 spans 13 amino acids. The CDR3 region has the DNA TGTGCCAGCAGGCGACAGGGAAACTATGGCTACACCTTC. This sequence encodes CASRRQGNYGYTF.

The chain uses TRBV7-2 and TRBJ2-1; 7 bases align to TRBD2. Germline V lookup: CDR1 SGHTA, CDR2 FQGNSA. After removal of 1 base from V and 0 bases from J, the junction contained 9 bases not matched to a gene. The CDR3 length is 18 residues. CDR3 sequence: CASSLDISGLFSYNEQFF. The DNA of the CDR3 is TGTGCCAGCAGCTTAGATATTAGCGGGCTCTTCTCCTACAATGAGCAGTTCTTC.

The V and J genes are TRBV28 and TRBJ2-7; TRBD1 aligns across 7 bases. The CDR3 runs 14 residues. V was pared by 4 bases and J by 1 base, with 4 bases of the junction left unmatched. CDR1 is MDHEN and CDR2 is SYDVKM in the germline V gene. CDR3 sequence reads: CASSYGDRSYEQYF. The DNA of the CDR3 is TGTGCCAGCAGTTACGGGGACAGATCCTACGAGCAGTACTTC.

This chain uses TRBV28 with TRBJ2-7; TRBD1 matches 8 bases. V shed 6 bases, J shed 2 bases, and the junction held 6 bases outside the gene matches. The CDR3 has 14 amino acids. Germline CDR1 and CDR2: MDHEN and SYDVKM. CDR3 amino acids: CASRSTGDAYEQYF. CDR3 DNA sequence: TGTGCCAGCAGGTCGACAGGGGACGCCTACGAGCAGTACTTC.

The rearrangement links TRBV28 to TRBJ1-5; tentatively, D is TRBD1 (5 bases). Germline V gene sequence: CDR1 MDHEN, CDR2 SYDVKM. With 2 bases removed from V and 0 bases from J, the gap between germline ends came to 17 bases. The CDR3 contains 18 residues. CDR3 bases: TGTGCCAGCAGTTTAATTGTTAGGGGTCGGGGTAGCAATCAGCCCCAGCATTTT. Translated: CASSLIVRGRGSNQPQHF.

The chain employs TRBV14 and TRBJ2-2, with 7 nucleotides matching TRBD1. The J segment lost 2 bases and the V segment lost 2 bases, leaving 11 bases of the junction unmatched. The CDR3 extends over 18 amino acids. Germline V gene sequence: CDR1 SGHDN, CDR2 FVKESK. The CDR3 spells CASSQLHWGQLNTGELFF. The CDR3 DNA is TGTGCCAGCAGCCAACTTCACTGGGGACAGCTCAACACCGGGGAGCTGTTTTTT. The full variable domain, completed using reference TRBV14 and TRBJ2-2, is EAGVTQFPSHSVIEKGQTVTLRCDPISGHDNLYWYRRVMGKEIKFLLHFVKESKQDESGMPNNRFLAERTGGTYSTLKVQPAELEDSGVYFCASSQLHWGQLNTGELFFGEGSRLTVL.

V gene TRBV29-1 combines with J gene TRBJ1-2; 11 nucleotides align to TRBD1. This CDR3 has 12 residues. The V gene's germline CDR1 is SQVTM and CDR2 ANQGSEA. V dropped 7 bases and J dropped 4; count of bases not matched to a gene: 2. Here the CDR3 DNA reads TGCAGCGGGGGACAGGGGGTCTATGGCTACACCTTC. Its protein is CSGGQGVYGYTF.

In its sample, this clone was seen a few times. This chain connects TRBV18 to TRBJ2-7, with 8 bases lining up with TRBD2. The V gene end was trimmed by 6 bases and the J gene end by 6 bases; junction bases not matched to a gene: 10. Looked up from germline, CDR1 is KGHSH and CDR2 is LQKENI. CDR3 length: 14 residues. CDR3 nucleotides: TGTGCCAGCTCTCCAAGCGGGAGTAGGATCGAGCAGTACTTC. Encoded protein: CASSPSGSRIEQYF.

The V gene is TRBV6-1, the J gene TRBJ2-7; possibly TRBD2 for D (5 bases). The CDR3 length is 11 residues. The V gene's germline CDR1 is MNHNS and CDR2 SASEGT. V lost 8 bases to trimming and J lost 6 bases, with 11 bases between them. CDR3 sequence reads: CASERVSEQYF. For the CDR3, the DNA is TGTGCCAGCGAGAGGGTATCCGAGCAGTACTTC.

V is TRBV7-6 and J is TRBJ2-7; possible D gene TRBD1, 6 bases. Trimming took 1 base from V and 3 from J, leaving 10 bases between them. The length of the CDR3 is 14 residues. Germline V lookup: CDR1 SGHVS, CDR2 FNYEAQ. CDR3 residues: CASSLGGQGYEQYF. CDR3 nucleotide sequence: TGTGCCAGCAGCTTAGGGGGACAAGGCTACGAGCAGTACTTC. Variable domain in full (rest from reference TRBV7-6 and TRBJ2-7): GAGVSQSPRYKVTKRGQDVALRCDPISGHVSLYWYRQALGQGPEFLTYFNYEAQQDKSGLPNDRFSAERPEGSISTLTIQRTEQRDSAMYRCASSLGGQGYEQYFGPGTRLTVT.

The chain joins TRBV12-2 to TRBJ2-5. TRBV12-2 is a documented pseudogene. CDR3 length: 17 residues. CDR3 bases: TGTGCAAGTCAATCTCGTTACCCGCTGAAGTACCAAGAGACCCAGTACTTC. It encodes CASQSRYPLKYQETQYF.

The rearrangement links TRBV5-4 to TRBJ1-2, with a tentative D call TRBD1 (6 bases). V was pared by 3 bases and J by 1 base, with 13 bases between. CDR3 length: 15 residues. In germline, CDR1 is SGHNT, CDR2 YYREEE (reference sequence). CDR3 region: CASSWGHTINYGYTF. The CDR3 nucleotides are TGTGCCAGCAGCTGGGGACACACGATTAACTATGGCTACACCTTC.

The J gene is TRBJ1-3, the V gene TRBV7-2; D possibly corresponds to TRBD1 (5 bases). Germline CDR1 and CDR2: SGHTA and FQGNSA. V was trimmed by 5 bases and J by 9 bases, leaving 17 bases between them. This CDR3 has 14 residues. The CDR3 coding sequence is TGTGCCAGCAGCCCGGATTGGACACGGGGCACCATATATTTT. This translates into CASSPDWTRGTIYF.

J is TRBJ2-7 and V is TRBV11-2, with 8 bases identical to TRBD2. CDR3 size: 14 residues. Germline values: CDR1 SGHAT, CDR2 FQNNGV. Trimming removed 4 bases from V and 5 bases from J; junction bases left unmatched: 7. CDR3 sequence: CASSSEREIHEQYF. In DNA, the CDR3 is TGTGCCAGCAGCTCTGAGCGGGAGATCCACGAGCAGTACTTC.

The chain is built from TRBV2 and TRBJ2-4, with 16 bases matching TRBD2. The CDR3 runs 19 residues. V lost 4 bases, J lost 7 bases, and 13 bases stayed unmatched. Germline loops: CDR1 SNHLY, CDR2 FYNNEI. The CDR3 DNA sequence: TGTGCCAGCAGTGCCTGGGGACTAGCGGGAGGGCCAGTGGAGAACATTCAGTACTTC. It yields the protein CASSAWGLAGGPVENIQYF.